The 2 T cell receptor beta chains reported below all come from one sample, sequenced in a study of CD8 T cells in Susac syndrome. With random hexamers, 0.5 to 1 ug RNA was reverse transcribed. Each CDR3 protein is one row after TCRdb ran MiXCR on the immunoSEQ multiplex PCR reads. The sample records some 120,000 distinct CDR3 sequences, approximately 89% being singletons. The sequenced material came from CD8+ T cells from PBMCs. All receptors derive from a human donor with multiple sclerosis.

This chain joins TRBV6-5 and TRBJ2-7; D is unresolved. Germline V lookup: CDR1 MNHEY, CDR2 SVGAGI. The CDR3 totals 11 residues. Deletions cut 8 bases from V and 2 bases from J, with 7 bases between. Written as DNA, the CDR3 is TGTGCCAGCGGCGCCCCCTACGAGCAGTACTTC. This gives the protein CASGAPYEQYF.

This chain uses TRBV29-1 with TRBJ2-1; TRBD1 agrees at 8 bases. Losses at the gene ends were 6 bases for V and 10 bases for J; bases not matched to a gene: 5. The CDR3 contains 11 residues. In germline, CDR1 is SQVTM, CDR2 ANQGSEA. CDR3 bases: TGCAGCGTCCCAGGGGGCACCGAGCAGTTCTTC. Its protein product is CSVPGGTEQFF.